Presented here are 31 T cell receptor beta chains from one specimen sequenced in a study of vaccination effects on CD4 cells after COVID-19. This table comes from immunoSEQ multiplex PCR, and its TCRdb copy is limited to in-frame clones, with some not included. Among about 23,000 clones listed, 65% to 80% were seen once. These receptors' antigens are unknown. ViraFEST expansion of antigen-specific CD4+ T cells with viral peptide pools preceded sequencing. Scientists isolated CD4+ T cells after an approximately 10-day culture period ended. No vaccinee had earlier SARS-CoV-2 infection, and nucleocapsid antibodies were negative. The input for sequencing was CD4+ T cells from PBMCs cultured with HCoV-NL63 spike peptides, taken before COVID-19 vaccination. The source is a human donor who received a COVID-19 vaccine.

CDR3 region: CASKQGRNIVYGYTF. The DNA of the CDR3 is TGTGCCAGCAAGCAAGGACGGAACATTGTCTATGGCTACACCTTC. This rearrangement joins TRBV11-2 to TRBJ1-2; D remains ambiguous. Trimming cost V 7 bases and J 4 bases, with 19 bases left between them. CDR1 SGHAT and CDR2 FQNNGV come from the germline V gene. The CDR3 is 15 amino acids.

The chain uses TRBV15 and TRBJ2-6, with TRBD1 matching over 7 bases. Germline assignment: CDR1 LNHNV and CDR2 YYDKDF (reference sequence). With 10 bases clipped from V and 0 bases from J, the junction kept 6 bases outside the gene matches. This CDR3 contains 15 residues. CDR3 bases: TGTGCCAGCCGGGACAGCCTCTCTGGGGCCAACGTCCTGACTTTC. Protein: CASRDSLSGANVLTF.

The gene calls are TRBV20-1 and TRBJ2-3; D is possibly TRBD2 (6 bases). The CDR3 is made up of 14 amino acids. The ends were cut back, 3 bases at V and 1 base at J, with 11 bases in the middle. Germline assignment: CDR1 DFQATT and CDR2 SNEGSKA (reference sequence). CDR3 bases: TGCAGTGCTAGTTTACCTAGCGGCACAGATACGCAGTATTTT. Protein: CSASLPSGTDTQYF.

The chain combines TRBV10-1 with TRBJ2-7, with a tentative D call TRBD2 (5 bases). V was clipped by 2 bases and J by 7 bases, with 12 bases between them. The CDR3 consists of 13 residues. Germline CDR1 WNHNN, CDR2 SYGVQD (reference sequence). DNA of the CDR3: TGCGCCAGCAGTGAGGTAGCCGGGGATGAGCAGTACTTC. This gives the protein CASSEVAGDEQYF.

The rearrangement links TRBV7-9 to TRBJ2-7; 7 bases align to TRBD1. This CDR3 has 18 amino acids. Per germline, CDR1 SEHNR and CDR2 FQNEAQ (reference sequence). The V and J ends lost 6 bases and 5 bases, in that order; junction bases with no gene match: 22. The CDR3 region has the DNA TGTGCCAGCAGGCTACGCCGGGACAGTGGCCTAAATGAGGACGAGCAGTACTTC. This codes for CASRLRRDSGLNEDEQYF.

The chain employs TRBV11-2 and TRBJ1-6; D gene uncertain. Germline-derived CDR1 and CDR2 are SGHAT and FQNNGV. Trimming took 6 bases from V and 0 from J, leaving 15 bases between them. The CDR3 spans 17 residues. CDR3 protein: CASSDSTSSSYNSPLHF. The CDR3, as DNA: TGTGCCAGCAGTGATTCTACGTCGAGCTCCTATAATTCACCCCTCCACTTT.

This clone is medium-sized by share. J is TRBJ1-6 and V is TRBV2, with D perhaps TRBD1 (6 bases). The CDR3 spans 15 residues. V lost 1 base and J 7 bases, leaving 11 bases between the germline ends. CDR1 SNHLY and CDR2 FYNNEI come from the germline V gene. CDR3 coding DNA: TGTGCCAGCAGTGAAGTCAGGGGATGGAATTCACCCCTCCACTTT. This gives the protein CASSEVRGWNSPLHF. Full variable domain (remainder filled in from reference TRBV2 and TRBJ1-6): EPEVTQTPSHQVTQMGQEVILRCVPISNHLYFYWYRQILGQKVEFLVSFYNNEISEKSEIFDDQFSVERPDGSNFTLKIRSTKLEDSAMYFCASSEVRGWNSPLHFGNGTRLTVT.

The chain has TRBV11-3 and TRBJ1-3; 9 nucleotides align to TRBD1. The CDR3 has 15 amino acids. Trimming removed 5 bases from V and 4 bases from J; junction bases left unmatched: 6. CDR1 and CDR2 (germline): SGHNT, YENEEA. The chain's CDR3 is CASSPGQGFGNTIYF. As DNA, the CDR3 is TGTGCCAGCAGCCCGGGACAGGGATTCGGAAACACCATATATTTT.

This clone was seen only once. The chain recombines TRBV4-1 with TRBJ2-1; D is uncertain. The germline V gene encodes CDR1 MGHRA and CDR2 YSYEKL. This CDR3 is 15 amino acids long. The V and J ends lost 0 bases and 4 bases respectively, with 10 bases between them. The DNA of the CDR3 is TGCGCCAGCAGCCAAGAAAACCAACCATACAATGAGCAGTTCTTC. This gives the protein CASSQENQPYNEQFF.

About this clone: One end of the junction varies from germline; a read error may be responsible. The chain joins TRBV3-1 (or the pseudogene TRBV3-2) to TRBJ1-2; D gene ambiguous. Germline V lookup: CDR1 LGHDT, CDR2 YNNKEL (reference sequence). This CDR3 comprises 11 residues. CDR3 in DNA: TGTGCCAGCAGCCAAGAATGGATCTTATCCTTC. Translating gives CASSQEWILSF.

This chain uses TRBV20-1 with TRBJ2-3; D gene ambiguous. Per the germline V gene, CDR1 is DFQATT and CDR2 is SNEGSKA (reference sequence). The CDR3 totals 11 residues. The V and J ends lost 6 bases and 2 bases respectively, with 6 bases between them. Here the CDR3 reads CSAPNTDTQYF. Written as DNA, the CDR3 is TGCAGTGCCCCAAACACAGATACGCAGTATTTT.

The chain joins TRBV4-1 to TRBJ1-3; D may be TRBD1 (5 bases). CDR3 length: 15 amino acids. V was cut by 5 bases and J by 3 bases, with 14 bases left in between. Germline V gives CDR1 MGHRA, CDR2 YSYEKL. The CDR3 nucleotides are TGCGCCAGCAGCTCTTATCAGGGTCGTGGAAACACCATATATTTT. It encodes CASSSYQGRGNTIYF.

The DNA of the CDR3 is TGCGCCAGCAGCCCTATAGACAGGGGTTCTATGAAAGACACTGAAGCTTTCTTT. Encoded protein: CASSPIDRGSMKDTEAFF. The chain uses TRBV4-1 and TRBJ1-1, with 8 bases identical to TRBD1. The junction had 16 bases not matched to a gene; V was cut back by 4 bases and J by 3 bases. CDR3 length: 18 amino acids. Germline CDR1 and CDR2: MGHRA and YSYEKL.

The DNA of the CDR3 is TGCGCCAGCAGCTTGGCCTATAGACGACAGAACTATGGCTACACCTTC. Translated: CASSLAYRRQNYGYTF. This sequence joins TRBV5-1 and TRBJ1-2, with D possibly TRBD1 on 5 matching bases. CDR3 length: 16 amino acids. V lost 0 bases, J lost 2 bases, and 14 bases lay in between. Per the germline V gene, CDR1 is SGHRS and CDR2 is YFSETQ.

V usage is TRBV6-4 and J usage is TRBJ2-2; D unclear. The length of the CDR3 is 13 residues. Trimming took off 4 bases at V and 3 bases at J, with 6 bases between the two ends. Looked up from germline, CDR1 is MRHNA and CDR2 is SNTAGT. The CDR3 protein is CASSVADTGELFF. In DNA, the CDR3 is TGTGCCAGCAGTGTGGCGGACACCGGGGAGCTGTTTTTT.

The chain links TRBV10-3 to TRBJ1-5, with unresolved D. The V end was cut by 8 bases, the J end by 4 bases, with 9 bases between. Per germline, CDR1 ENHRY and CDR2 SYGVKD. The CDR3 is 12 residues long. Here the CDR3 DNA reads TGTGCCATCGGGAGGCAGAATCAGCCCCAGCATTTT. This encodes CAIGRQNQPQHF.

The rearrangement uses TRBV2 and TRBJ2-5; TRBD1 might be the D (6 bases). The length of the CDR3 is 13 residues. CDR1 SNHLY and CDR2 FYNNEI come from the germline V gene. Trimming left V 7 bases short and J 0 bases short, with 9 bases between. In DNA, the CDR3 is TGTGCCAGCAAAAGGGACAACCAAGAGACCCAGTACTTC. As protein: CASKRDNQETQYF.

There are a few counts of this clone. The chain has TRBV2 and TRBJ2-7; D is unclear. CDR1 and CDR2 from the germline V gene are SNHLY and FYNNEI. The CDR3 contains 14 residues. The ends were cut back, 3 bases at V and 4 bases at J, with 13 bases in the middle. CDR3 nucleotide sequence: TGTGCCAGCAGTGAGGGCAGTTTTCTATACGAGCAGTACTTC. Translating it yields CASSEGSFLYEQYF.

This chain links TRBV10-2 with TRBJ2-1; no clear D. The germline V and J ends were trimmed by 4 bases and 5 bases, with 3 bases remaining between them. Germline V gene lookup returns CDR1 WSHSY and CDR2 SAAADI. The CDR3 spans 11 residues. The CDR3 protein is CASSVHNEQFF. The CDR3 DNA follows: TGCGCCAGCAGTGTCCACAATGAGCAGTTCTTC.

The chain couples TRBV4-1 to TRBJ2-7, with 8 bases aligning to TRBD1. The CDR3 is made up of 13 amino acids. Germline V gene sequence: CDR1 MGHRA, CDR2 YSYEKL. Germline trimming cut 4 bases from V and 4 bases from J; bases unmatched to any gene: 3. The CDR3: CASSLDREYEQYF. CDR3 bases: TGCGCCAGCAGCCTGGACAGGGAATACGAGCAGTACTTC.

Written as DNA, the CDR3 is TGTGCCAGCAGCTTGGGTAGGGATGGCTACACCTTC. This encodes CASSLGRDGYTF. The chain employs TRBV5-4 and TRBJ1-2, with unresolved D. Deletions cut 0 bases from V and 6 bases from J, with 6 bases between. Germline CDR1 is SGHNT and CDR2 is YYREEE (reference sequence). This CDR3 is built from 12 residues.

This clone was seen a few times. The chain carries TRBV7-7 and TRBJ2-2, with D tentatively TRBD2 (6 bases). The CDR3 loop spans 16 amino acids. Trimming cost V 4 bases and J 0 bases, with 12 bases left between them. Germline V gene sequence: CDR1 SSHAT, CDR2 FNYEAQ (reference sequence). The CDR3 DNA sequence: TGTGCCAGCAGCTCCCAGGGACTTTCGAACACCGGGGAGCTGTTTTTT. It encodes CASSSQGLSNTGELFF.

The rearrangement uses TRBV6-1 and TRBJ2-7; 14 positions agree with TRBD2. The germline V gene encodes CDR1 MNHNS and CDR2 SASEGT. The CDR3 consists of 16 residues. The J segment lost 3 bases and the V segment lost 4 bases, leaving 5 bases of the junction unmatched. The DNA of the CDR3 is TGTGCCAGCAGTGGAGGACTAGCGGGGGGTATCTACGAGCAGTACTTC. Residues: CASSGGLAGGIYEQYF.

J is TRBJ2-5 and V is TRBV5-5; 7 bases match TRBD1. The CDR3 sequence is 16 residues long. Germline values: CDR1 SGHKS, CDR2 YYEKEE (reference sequence). J was trimmed by 5 bases and V by 4 bases; bases with no gene match: 14. For the CDR3, the DNA is TGTGCCAGCAGCCTGGACAGGCCGGGTTCGATGGAGACCCAGTACTTC. The encoded protein is CASSLDRPGSMETQYF.

The chain combines TRBV5-1 with TRBJ1-6; 7 nucleotides match TRBD1. Germline lookup yields CDR1 SGHRS and CDR2 YFSETQ. The CDR3 has 14 residues. With 0 bases clipped from V and 9 bases from J, the junction kept 3 bases outside the gene matches. This CDR3 is CASSLVSGGSPLHF. DNA of the CDR3: TGCGCCAGCAGCTTGGTTTCAGGGGGTTCACCCCTCCACTTT. The whole variable domain, filled in from reference TRBV5-1 and TRBJ1-6, reads KAGVTQTPRYLIKTRGQQVTLSCSPISGHRSVSWYQQTPGQGLQFLFEYFSETQRNKGNFPGRFSGRQFSNSRSEMNVSTLELGDSALYLCASSLVSGGSPLHFGNGTRLTVT.

The rearrangement uses TRBV6-5 and TRBJ2-7; D might be TRBD1 or TRBD2, each matching 6 bases. Germline V gene sequence: CDR1 MNHEY, CDR2 SVGAGI. Trimming removed 6 bases from V and 0 bases from J, with 12 bases in between. The CDR3 totals 14 residues. CDR3 in amino acids: CASRTGAHSYEQYF. Written as DNA, the CDR3 is TGTGCCAGCAGAACGGGGGCCCACTCCTACGAGCAGTACTTC.

This clone was seen a single time. This chain links TRBV29-1 with TRBJ1-3, with 8 bases lining up with TRBD1. CDR1 is SQVTM, CDR2 ANQGSEA, per germline. V lost 6 bases, J lost 0 bases, and 16 bases stayed unmatched. There are 18 residues in the CDR3. The DNA of the CDR3 is TGCAGCGTCCAAATGGGGGGGGACAGGCCGAACTCTGGAAACACCATATATTTT. Amino acid sequence: CSVQMGGDRPNSGNTIYF.

Only a few counts were recorded for this clone. V gene TRBV9 combines with J gene TRBJ1-2; tentative D call: TRBD1 (6 bases). Germline V gene lookup returns CDR1 SGDLS and CDR2 YYNGEE. Between the trimmed V and J ends, which lost 4 bases and 4 bases, there was a span of 14 bases. This CDR3 is 14 amino acids long. CDR3 region: CASSPPTRGYGYTF. The CDR3 DNA sequence: TGTGCCAGCAGCCCCCCGACCAGGGGCTATGGCTACACCTTC.

V and J are TRBV19 and TRBJ2-5, with 8 bases fitting TRBD1. Trimming removed 3 bases from V and 0 bases from J; junction bases left unmatched: 3. The CDR3 runs to 15 residues. Germline CDR1 LNHDA, CDR2 SQIVND (reference sequence). The CDR3 DNA sequence: TGTGCCAGTAGTATCCGCAGGGGGCACCAAGAGACCCAGTACTTC. Its protein product is CASSIRRGHQETQYF.

V and J are TRBV12-3 or TRBV12-4 and TRBJ1-1; unclear D gene. The CDR3 loop spans 11 amino acids. Deletions cut 2 bases from V and 8 bases from J, with 6 bases between. The CDR3 protein is CASSLSREAFF. The CDR3 DNA reads as TGTGCCAGCAGTTTATCCAGGGAAGCTTTCTTT.

This clone appeared a single time. This chain uses TRBV5-5 with TRBJ2-7, with D perhaps given as TRBD1 or TRBD2 (6 bases each). Germline V gives CDR1 SGHKS, CDR2 YYEKEE (reference sequence). The V end was cut by 4 bases, the J end by 0 bases, with 17 bases between. This CDR3 is 16 amino acids long. CDR3 amino acids: CASSPWTETSSYEQYF. The CDR3 DNA reads TGTGCCAGCAGCCCATGGACAGAGACTAGCTCCTACGAGCAGTACTTC.